This T cell receptor (beta chain) originates from a study of T cell changes during pregnancy in multiple sclerosis (dated 2019 in TCRdb). Concerning the study at large: Changes in the T cell repertoire over the course of pregnancy were examined in this study in women with multiple sclerosis.

Turning to this clone: The specificity of this receptor is unknown. The record has no base qualities; no much larger clone is one base away.

The CDR3 measures 14 amino acids from cysteine to phenylalanine. Only the CDR3 DNA stays, 42 bases, in frame from base 1. V is pared back by 5 bases and J by 6 bases, with 18 bases lying between the germline termini. CDR1 SGHDT and CDR2 YYEEEE are derived from the germline V gene. The library came from the immunoSEQ multiplex PCR assay. Not all clones reach the TCRdb copy of this immuneACCESS table, which keeps in-frame sequences only. Checked studies attribute under half of the gap to unresolved V genes and leave the rest unexplained. The sample table holds 85,000 to 100,000 clones, of which approximately 92% were seen once. The ten biggest clones cover about 2% of the sample.

The clonotype originates from a female donor with multiple sclerosis, enrolled in a pregnancy study. The chain joins TRBV5-6 to TRBJ2-7, and TRBD1 may be the D gene, going by 5 matching bases. This sample comprised peripheral blood, obtained after pregnancy. The CDR3 reads CASRRRGALGEQYF. The bases are TGTGCCAGCAGGCGTAGGGGCGCCCTGGGCGAGCAGTACTTC.